The present TCR beta chain was sequenced within a study of T cell responses to AZD1222 COVID-19 vaccine. The CDR3 consists of 12 residues. CDR1 is SGHKS, CDR2 YYEKEE, per germline (reference sequence). Trimming took 0 bases from V and 10 from J, leaving 10 bases between them. This table comes from immunoSEQ multiplex PCR, and its TCRdb copy is limited to in-frame clones, with some not included. This sample carries 140,000 to 150,000 clones, roughly nine tenths of them seen once, and the ten largest clones take 4%. V gene TRBV5-5 combines with J gene TRBJ2-5; the D is unclear. The source material was peripheral blood, sampled 28 days after the second AZD1222 dose. The sequence was obtained from an adult who received the AZD1222 COVID-19 vaccine. The CDR3 DNA reads TGTGCCAGCAGCTTGGGGGTTCACGACCAGTACTTC. Amino acids: CASSLGVHDQYF. Full variable domain (rest looked up from reference TRBV5-5 and TRBJ2-5): DAGVTQSPTHLIKTRGQQVTLRCSPISGHKSVSWYQQVLGQGPQFIFQYYEKEERGRGNFPDRFSARQFPNYSSELNVNALLLGDSALYLCASSLGVHDQYFGPGTRLLVL.